The 6 T cell receptor beta chains below come from one sample, sequenced in a study of Ad26.COV2.S vaccination and SARS-CoV-2 variants. Generated by immunoSEQ multiplex PCR, the TCRdb table keeps only in-frame clones and is missing some. In the table there are some 370,000 clones, about 80% of which are singletons. Treatment here: roughly 20 received Ad26.COV2.S at low or high dose, single or two shots; about 5 received placebo; per-sample allocation not given. Each sample was drawn 63 days after the first injection (of vaccine or placebo). The material was peripheral blood, obtained in a trial of Ad26.COV2.S vaccine versus placebo. Receptors originate from a person aged 18 to 59 who received the Ad26.COV2.S COVID-19 vaccine or a placebo.

The rearrangement links TRBV2 to TRBJ2-3; 7 positions agree with TRBD1. Germline loops: CDR1 SNHLY, CDR2 FYNNEI. The ends lost 4 bases at V and 5 bases at J; junction bases unmatched: 9. The CDR3 covers 15 residues. In DNA, the CDR3 is TGTGCCAGCAGTGTCTACGGACAGGCGGGAGATACGCAGTATTTT. This codes for CASSVYGQAGDTQYF. The whole variable domain, filled in from reference TRBV2 and TRBJ2-3, reads EPEVTQTPSHQVTQMGQEVILRCVPISNHLYFYWYRQILGQKVEFLVSFYNNEISEKSEIFDDQFSVERPDGSNFTLKIRSTKLEDSAMYFCASSVYGQAGDTQYFGPGTRLTVL.

CDR3 loop: CASSQEVDNYGYTF. The CDR3 coding sequence is TGCGCCAGCAGCCAGGAGGTCGATAACTATGGCTACACCTTC. The rearrangement joins TRBV4-1 to TRBJ1-2; no reliable D call. This CDR3 has 14 residues. From germline, CDR1 is MGHRA and CDR2 YSYEKL. V was pared by 3 bases and J by 1 base, with 9 bases between.

This clone turned up a few times. This chain joins TRBV4-1 and TRBJ1-5; possible D gene TRBD1, 5 bases. The CDR3 totals 15 residues. Trimming cost V 1 base and J 4 bases, with 11 bases left between them. Germline V gene data show CDR1 as MGHRA and CDR2 as YSYEKL. CDR3 coding DNA: TGCGCCAGCAGCCAAGGAGTGACAGATAATCAGCCCCAGCATTTT. Amino acid sequence: CASSQGVTDNQPQHF.

This clone appeared a single time. The chain is built from TRBV7-2 and TRBJ2-2; 8 bases fit TRBD2. Germline trimming cut 4 bases from V and 5 bases from J; bases unmatched to any gene: 3. The CDR3 sequence is 14 residues long. Germline CDR1 reads SGHTA; CDR2 reads FQGNSA. CDR3 sequence reads: CASSSVAGTGELFF. Here the CDR3 DNA reads TGTGCCAGCAGCTCCGTAGCGGGAACCGGGGAGCTGTTTTTT.

This clone showed up just a few times. The chain links TRBV7-9 to TRBJ2-5; tentative D call: TRBD2 (5 bases). The CDR3 loop spans 13 amino acids. Trimming pared 8 bases from V and 5 bases from J, leaving 15 bases between. Germline loops: CDR1 SEHNR, CDR2 FQNEAQ (reference sequence). The CDR3 DNA is TGTGCCAGCGCGTGGGGAGCGGCGGAGACCCAGTACTTC. Its protein is CASAWGAAETQYF.

This clone came up a few times. The gene calls are TRBV11-2 and TRBJ2-7; D is perhaps TRBD1 or TRBD2 (6 bases each). Trimming stripped 7 bases from V and 4 bases from J, with 11 bases between. Germline loops: CDR1 SGHAT, CDR2 FQNNGV. The CDR3 is 12 amino acids. This chain's CDR3 is CASNQGGYEQYF. CDR3 coding DNA: TGTGCCAGCAATCAAGGGGGGTACGAGCAGTACTTC.